The rows below give T cell receptor beta chains drawn from one sample of a study of shared clonotypes between healthy human individuals. Clones were read by immunoSEQ multiplex PCR, and TCRdb kept only the in-frame ones, dropping some. Here the sample spans about 2,100,000 clones, about 92% being singletons. The sequenced sample was naive CD8+ T cells from PBMCs. The origin of the receptors is a man aged 18-30 years in good health. Some clones in this sample may be carry-over from other donors' samples. CDR3s leave out the opening cysteine and the closing phenylalanine or tryptophan. Fields, in order: V gene, clone size, J gene, CDR3 protein. Clone size is shown for a subset of rows, as once, few, many or a class of expanded clone.

>TRBV21-1|once|TRBJ1-5
ASSKGQGYQPQH
>TRBV7-9|.|TRBJ2-5
ASSSSHREEETQY
>TRBV21-1|.|TRBJ2-1
ASPIRDRAISEQF
>TRBV30|.|TRBJ1-6
AWSTGPLNSPLH
>TRBV27|.|TRBJ2-3
ASSLFGSDTQY
>TRBV6-5|.|TRBJ1-5
ASSSSRGVQPQH
>TRBV5-1|.|TRBJ2-7
ASSLEGKLESSYEQY
>TRBV15|.|TRBJ2-7
ATSSRAQTGVKYEQY
>TRBV27|.|TRBJ1-2
ASSPARGAEYGYT
>TRBV7-9|.|TRBJ2-7
ASSLNNYEQY
>TRBV27|.|TRBJ1-2
ASSLRTHGLKGYGYT
>TRBV25-1|.|TRBJ1-2
ASSVGRGYGYT
>TRBV11-2|.|TRBJ1-5
ASSSPPH
>TRBV29-1|.|TRBJ1-2
SALEGATYGYT
>TRBV5-6|.|TRBJ1-1
ASSGTGEAF
>TRBV29-1|.|TRBJ2-7
SAAGGDTSSYEQY
>TRBV11-2|once|TRBJ2-1
ASSSRLADYNEQF
>TRBV28|.|TRBJ1-5
ASTSDLQGNQPQH
>TRBV2|.|TRBJ2-7
ASSEWSTYEQY
>TRBV29-1|.|TRBJ2-7
SVEDRSVLYEQY
>TRBV14|.|TRBJ2-1
ASSPRHAGYNEQF
>TRBV9|.|TRBJ1-3
ASSGRDRPSSGNTIY
>TRBV7-8|.|TRBJ2-3
ASSPRKREYYPDTQY
>TRBV4-3|.|TRBJ1-1
ASSLGADGGTEAF
>TRBV6-1|.|TRBJ2-3
ASSEGLTGQGSTDTQY
>TRBV7-8|.|TRBJ1-1
ASSPGSTEAF
>TRBV4-3|.|TRBJ2-7
ASSRALAGQEMEQY
>TRBV27|once|TRBJ1-2
ASSLQGGYGYT
>TRBV28|.|TRBJ2-7
ASSFLAGGVDEQY